This T cell receptor (beta chain) was sequenced for a study of T-cell reconstitution after alpha-beta-depleted transplantation in children. The TCRbeta library was prepared with unique molecular identifiers. TCRdb reprocessed the PCR reads via MiXCR and lists one record per CDR3 protein. Of about 580,000 distinct CDR3 sequences in the sample, under 30% were seen once. As concerns this clonotype: Its cognate antigen is unknown.

Trimming took off 3 bases at V and 4 bases at J, with 21 bases between the two ends. This CDR3 region has 16 residues. Germline V gene lookup returns CDR1 DFQATT and CDR2 SNEGSKA (reference sequence). Study conclusions and caveats: Several hundred rapidly expanded clones from non-depleted graft cells reportedly supplied alpha-beta T cells about two months post-transplant. Diversity and T-cell counts at one year after transplant derived mostly from new T cells. Surviving thymic progenitors and recipient T cells were the source of high TCRbeta diversity at day 60 in some patients.

V is TRBV20-1 and J is TRBJ1-2; D gene uncertain. The sample here was PBMCs, mostly from graft donor cells, taken 360 days after TCRalphabeta/CD19-depleted stem cell transplant. This sequence originates from a boy younger than two who had a stem cell transplant for acute myeloid leukemia, so the T cells may come from the graft donor. CDR3: CSASIWETSAVYGYTF. The DNA for the CDR3 is TGCAGTGCTAGTATTTGGGAAACGAGTGCGGTCTATGGCTACACCTTC.